Included here is one TCR beta chain sequence, with context. Its antigen is undetermined. This record comes from a study of cytomegalovirus exposure and HLA in healthy donors. General study points: A later analysis linked a missense DCLRE1C variant to TCR beta V- and J-gene trimming. Researchers reported that a few CMV-associated chains were confirmed in vitro as CMV antigen-specific. Later work found that TCR association rates differed between HLA loci; DRB1 had the most and HLA-C the fewest.

60 Vbeta and 13 Jbeta primers were used in PCR. In the source study's methods: An analysis performed later counted 72 million or so unique TCR beta chains (approximately 12 million of them shared). Data came from immunoSEQ multiplex PCR; TCRdb stores just in-frame clones and leaves some out. V and J calls and clone size are as listed in that table; D and trimming were resolved from the DNA. Of under 200,000 clones listed, almost 85% are singletons. Germline trimming cut 5 bases from V and 1 base from J; bases unmatched to any gene: 10. This CDR3 comprises 16 residues. Germline loops: CDR1 SSHAT, CDR2 FNYEAQ (reference sequence).

This receptor was taken from a boy aged 2-9 years in good health and CMV-seronegative. V gene TRBV7-7 combines with J gene TRBJ2-5, with 7 bases identical to TRBD2. Material: PBMCs. CDR3 protein: CASSAGVRLAQETQYF. Written as DNA, the CDR3 is TGTGCCAGCAGCGCCGGAGTAAGACTAGCCCAAGAGACCCAGTACTTC. Supplemented by reference TRBV7-7 and TRBJ2-5, the full variable domain reads GAGVSQSPRYKVTKRGQDVTLRCDPISSHATLYWYQQALGQGPEFLTYFNYEAQPDKSGLPSDRFSAERPEGSISTLTIQRTEQRDSAMYRCASSAGVRLAQETQYFGPGTRLLVL.